Listed below are T cell receptor beta chains from one sample, sequenced in a study of shared clonotypes between healthy human individuals. Profiled with immunoSEQ multiplex PCR; TCRdb holds only in-frame clones, not every one. The sample contains about a million clones, about 76% of which appear only once. Material: memory CD4+ T cells sorted from blood. These receptors were obtained from a man younger than 30 in good health. The CDR3 runs from the conserved cysteine through the conserved F or W. Each record gives: clone size, J gene, D gene, V gene, CDR3 length, CDR3 DNA, CDR3 protein. A D gene is named only where the DNA matches it firmly. Expanded clones get a size class; other rows say once, few or many, or leave the size out.

clone_size: -; j_call: TRBJ1-6; d_call: -; v_call: TRBV7-9; cdr3_length: 13; cdr3_nt: TGTGCCAGCAGCTTTCATACAAATTCACCCCTCCACTTT; cdr3_aa: CASSFHTNSPLHF
clone_size: -; j_call: TRBJ2-5; d_call: -; v_call: TRBV7-7; cdr3_length: 13; cdr3_nt: TGTGCTAGCAGCTTGCAGGGAAAAGAGACCCAGTACTTC; cdr3_aa: CASSLQGKETQYF
clone_size: -; j_call: TRBJ1-6; d_call: TRBD1; v_call: TRBV18; cdr3_length: 15; cdr3_nt: TGTGCCAGCTCACCGGCCGGGACAGGGGACCCCCGCCTCCACTTT; cdr3_aa: CASSPAGTGDPRLHF
clone_size: -; j_call: TRBJ1-5; d_call: -; v_call: TRBV15; cdr3_length: 14; cdr3_nt: TGTGCCACCGCGACGATAGGCAGCAATCAGCCCCAGCATTTT; cdr3_aa: CATATIGSNQPQHF
clone_size: -; j_call: TRBJ2-7; d_call: TRBD1; v_call: TRBV5-1; cdr3_length: 16; cdr3_nt: TGCGCCAGCAGCTTGGCCCCCCGGGACAGGGGACACGAGCAGTACTTC; cdr3_aa: CASSLAPRDRGHEQYF
clone_size: few; j_call: TRBJ2-6; d_call: -; v_call: TRBV6-1; cdr3_length: 14; cdr3_nt: TGTGCCAGCAGTCCCTTGTCCGGGGCCAACGTCCTGACTTTC; cdr3_aa: CASSPLSGANVLTF
clone_size: once; j_call: TRBJ1-1; d_call: TRBD1; v_call: TRBV25-1; cdr3_length: 13; cdr3_nt: TGTGCCAGCACCACACTAGGGACAGGCGAAGCTTTCTTT; cdr3_aa: CASTTLGTGEAFF
clone_size: -; j_call: TRBJ2-3; d_call: -; v_call: TRBV4-3; cdr3_length: 17; cdr3_nt: TGCGCCAGCAGCCAAGATCTAGGCAATACCCCCACAGATACGCAGTATTTT; cdr3_aa: CASSQDLGNTPTDTQYF
clone_size: -; j_call: TRBJ2-7; d_call: -; v_call: TRBV20-1; cdr3_length: 11; cdr3_nt: TGCAGTGCCGACATGCTCTACGAGCAGTACTTC; cdr3_aa: CSADMLYEQYF
clone_size: -; j_call: TRBJ1-6; d_call: -; v_call: TRBV7-8; cdr3_length: 15; cdr3_nt: TGTGCCAGCAGCTTAAGGACAGCCCAGGGTTCACCCCTCCACTTT; cdr3_aa: CASSLRTAQGSPLHF
clone_size: few; j_call: TRBJ2-3; d_call: -; v_call: TRBV5-1; cdr3_length: 14; cdr3_nt: TGCGCCAGCAGCAAAGGGCTTAGCACAGATACGCAGTATTTT; cdr3_aa: CASSKGLSTDTQYF
clone_size: -; j_call: TRBJ1-1; d_call: -; v_call: TRBV7-2; cdr3_length: 13; cdr3_nt: TGTGCCAGCAGCGCAAGGACCAACACTGAAGCTTTCTTT; cdr3_aa: CASSARTNTEAFF
clone_size: -; j_call: TRBJ1-2; d_call: -; v_call: TRBV19; cdr3_length: 14; cdr3_nt: TGTGCCAGTAGTATTTGGGGCAGAGAGTATGGCTACACCTTC; cdr3_aa: CASSIWGREYGYTF
clone_size: -; j_call: TRBJ1-1; d_call: TRBD1; v_call: TRBV28; cdr3_length: 14; cdr3_nt: TGTGCCAGCAGTCTCGGGACAGGGAGGACTGAAGCTTTCTTT; cdr3_aa: CASSLGTGRTEAFF
clone_size: few; j_call: TRBJ2-1; d_call: TRBD2; v_call: TRBV7-3; cdr3_length: 14; cdr3_nt: TGTGCCAGCTCGATAGCGGGGTCCTGGAATGAGCAGTTCTTC; cdr3_aa: CASSIAGSWNEQFF
clone_size: -; j_call: TRBJ2-7; d_call: -; v_call: TRBV11-2; cdr3_length: 15; cdr3_nt: TGTGCCAGCAGCTTATCAGACGGGCCCCTCTACGAGCAGTACTTC; cdr3_aa: CASSLSDGPLYEQYF
clone_size: few; j_call: TRBJ1-1; d_call: -; v_call: TRBV13; cdr3_length: 15; cdr3_nt: TGTGCCAGCAGCTCCTCGTTATCTGGGAACACTGAAGCTTTCTTT; cdr3_aa: CASSSSLSGNTEAFF
clone_size: few; j_call: TRBJ1-1; d_call: -; v_call: TRBV18; cdr3_length: 13; cdr3_nt: TGTGCCAGCTCACCAGGGATAGGGACTGAAGCTTTCTTT; cdr3_aa: CASSPGIGTEAFF
clone_size: -; j_call: TRBJ2-3; d_call: TRBD2; v_call: TRBV6-1; cdr3_length: 16; cdr3_nt: TGTGCCAGCAGTGTACCCCCTAGCGGGAGAATAGATACGCAGTATTTT; cdr3_aa: CASSVPPSGRIDTQYF
clone_size: -; j_call: TRBJ1-4; d_call: -; v_call: TRBV6-5; cdr3_length: 14; cdr3_nt: TGTGCCAGTCAAAGGGGGGCCGCTAATGAAAAACTGTTTTTT; cdr3_aa: CASQRGAANEKLFF
clone_size: -; j_call: TRBJ2-3; d_call: TRBD2; v_call: TRBV4-1; cdr3_length: 17; cdr3_nt: TGCGCCAGCAGCCAAGGGGCGGGAGGGCTCGGCACAGATACGCAGTATTTT; cdr3_aa: CASSQGAGGLGTDTQYF
clone_size: -; j_call: TRBJ1-4; d_call: -; v_call: TRBV6-1; cdr3_length: 15; cdr3_nt: TGTGCCAGCGTATCTCACTTCGGGGCCAATGAAAAACTGTTTTTT; cdr3_aa: CASVSHFGANEKLFF
clone_size: -; j_call: TRBJ2-1; d_call: TRBD1; v_call: TRBV7-2; cdr3_length: 15; cdr3_nt: TGTGCCAGCAGCAGGGGGACAGGGTCCTACAATGAGCAGTTCTTC; cdr3_aa: CASSRGTGSYNEQFF
clone_size: -; j_call: TRBJ1-4; d_call: TRBD1; v_call: TRBV5-1; cdr3_length: 14; cdr3_nt: TGCGCCAGCAGCTTAGAGGGACAGGGAGAAAAACTGTTTTTT; cdr3_aa: CASSLEGQGEKLFF
clone_size: -; j_call: TRBJ2-7; d_call: TRBD1; v_call: TRBV30; cdr3_length: 15; cdr3_nt: TGTGCCTGGAGGGGCAGGGGGCCTTCAAACTACGAGCAGTACTTC; cdr3_aa: CAWRGRGPSNYEQYF
clone_size: -; j_call: TRBJ2-3; d_call: -; v_call: TRBV14; cdr3_length: 13; cdr3_nt: TGTGCCAGCAGTCCCTTAAATGGGGGTACGCAGTATTTT; cdr3_aa: CASSPLNGGTQYF
clone_size: once; j_call: TRBJ1-2; d_call: TRBD1; v_call: TRBV6-5; cdr3_length: 14; cdr3_nt: TGTGCCAGCAGTCGGGGGACAGGGGCCTATGGCTACACCTTC; cdr3_aa: CASSRGTGAYGYTF
clone_size: -; j_call: TRBJ2-1; d_call: TRBD1; v_call: TRBV28; cdr3_length: 12; cdr3_nt: TGTGCCAGCACCAATGACAGGGATGAGCAGTTCTTC; cdr3_aa: CASTNDRDEQFF
clone_size: -; j_call: TRBJ1-5; d_call: -; v_call: TRBV6-6; cdr3_length: 12; cdr3_nt: TGTGCCAGCAGTTCCCCCAATCAGCCCCAGCATTTT; cdr3_aa: CASSSPNQPQHF
clone_size: once; j_call: TRBJ2-7; d_call: TRBD1; v_call: TRBV7-2; cdr3_length: 15; cdr3_nt: TGTGCCAGCAGCTTAGCAGGGACAGGGGTGGCCGAGCAGTACTTC; cdr3_aa: CASSLAGTGVAEQYF
clone_size: -; j_call: TRBJ1-4; d_call: -; v_call: TRBV19; cdr3_length: 15; cdr3_nt: TGTGCCAGTAGTCCCCGACAGAGGACGGGTGAAAAACTGTTTTTT; cdr3_aa: CASSPRQRTGEKLFF
clone_size: once; j_call: TRBJ1-2; d_call: -; v_call: TRBV30; cdr3_length: 14; cdr3_nt: TGTGCCTGGAGCCAAAGGGGTGGGACCTATGGCTACACCTTC; cdr3_aa: CAWSQRGGTYGYTF
clone_size: -; j_call: TRBJ1-1; d_call: -; v_call: TRBV6-1; cdr3_length: 13; cdr3_nt: TGTGCCAGCAGTGACAGGGCCTTCACTGAAGCTTTCTTT; cdr3_aa: CASSDRAFTEAFF
clone_size: -; j_call: TRBJ1-6; d_call: -; v_call: TRBV7-9; cdr3_length: 14; cdr3_nt: TGTGCCAGCAGCGCCAGGGATTATAATTCACCCCTCCACTTT; cdr3_aa: CASSARDYNSPLHF
clone_size: -; j_call: TRBJ2-5; d_call: -; v_call: TRBV5-5; cdr3_length: 14; cdr3_nt: TGTGCCAGCAGCTGGTTCGGTATCCAAGAGACCCAGTACTTC; cdr3_aa: CASSWFGIQETQYF
clone_size: few; j_call: TRBJ2-7; d_call: -; v_call: TRBV6-6; cdr3_length: 12; cdr3_nt: TGTGCCAGCTCTTACAGAGACTACGAGCAGTACTTC; cdr3_aa: CASSYRDYEQYF
clone_size: -; j_call: TRBJ2-2; d_call: TRBD2; v_call: TRBV19; cdr3_length: 16; cdr3_nt: TGTGCCAGTAGTACCACTAGCGGACCGAACACCGGGGAGCTGTTTTTT; cdr3_aa: CASSTTSGPNTGELFF
clone_size: -; j_call: TRBJ2-1; d_call: -; v_call: TRBV18; cdr3_length: 14; cdr3_nt: TGTGCCAGCTCACCACCGGCAGTCCTCAATGAGCAGTTCTTC; cdr3_aa: CASSPPAVLNEQFF
clone_size: -; j_call: TRBJ2-7; d_call: -; v_call: TRBV30; cdr3_length: 14; cdr3_nt: TGTGCCTGGAGTGTCCCCGGACAGACCTACGAGCAGTACTTC; cdr3_aa: CAWSVPGQTYEQYF
clone_size: -; j_call: TRBJ2-7; d_call: -; v_call: TRBV11-2; cdr3_length: 15; cdr3_nt: TGTGCCAGCAGCTTAGCCGCGACAGCTTTCTACGAGCAGTACTTC; cdr3_aa: CASSLAATAFYEQYF
clone_size: once; j_call: TRBJ1-5; d_call: -; v_call: TRBV28; cdr3_length: 13; cdr3_nt: TGTGCCAGCAGAGAATATAGCAATCAGCCCCAGCATTTT; cdr3_aa: CASREYSNQPQHF
clone_size: -; j_call: TRBJ2-2; d_call: TRBD2; v_call: TRBV27; cdr3_length: 17; cdr3_nt: TGTGCCAGCAGTTTAATGGACGGGAGGGCCGGGACCGGGGAGCTGTTTTTT; cdr3_aa: CASSLMDGRAGTGELFF
clone_size: -; j_call: TRBJ2-2; d_call: -; v_call: TRBV4-1; cdr3_length: 16; cdr3_nt: TGCGCCAGCAGCCAAGCATACGGGATCGGCACCGGGGAGCTGTTTTTT; cdr3_aa: CASSQAYGIGTGELFF
clone_size: -; j_call: TRBJ2-1; d_call: -; v_call: TRBV10-1; cdr3_length: 16; cdr3_nt: TGCGCCAGCAGTGGCGCCCGGAAGAGCTCCTACAATGAGCAGTTCTTC; cdr3_aa: CASSGARKSSYNEQFF
clone_size: -; j_call: TRBJ2-5; d_call: TRBD2; v_call: TRBV7-2; cdr3_length: 16; cdr3_nt: TGTGCCAGCAGCTTAAATAGCGGGATCGGAGAAGAGACCCAGTACTTC; cdr3_aa: CASSLNSGIGEETQYF
clone_size: -; j_call: TRBJ1-5; d_call: -; v_call: TRBV18; cdr3_length: 15; cdr3_nt: TGTGCCAGCTCACCTGGAGCCTGGGAAAAGAGGGGCCAGCATTTT; cdr3_aa: CASSPGAWEKRGQHF
clone_size: -; j_call: TRBJ2-1; d_call: -; v_call: TRBV4-3; cdr3_length: 16; cdr3_nt: TGCGCCAGCAGCCAAGATGAGGGGGAGAGGTACAATGAGCAGTTCTTC; cdr3_aa: CASSQDEGERYNEQFF
clone_size: -; j_call: TRBJ1-3; d_call: -; v_call: TRBV30; cdr3_length: 13; cdr3_nt: TGTGCCTGGAGCCTTCTACAGGGAAACACCATATATTTT; cdr3_aa: CAWSLLQGNTIYF
clone_size: few; j_call: TRBJ1-5; d_call: TRBD1; v_call: TRBV6-1; cdr3_length: 17; cdr3_nt: TGTGCCAGCAGTGAAGGATACAGGGGGGCTAGCAATCAGCCCCAGCATTTT; cdr3_aa: CASSEGYRGASNQPQHF
clone_size: -; j_call: TRBJ1-2; d_call: -; v_call: TRBV6-1; cdr3_length: 14; cdr3_nt: TGTGCCAGCAGTGAATTCGGCAGGGGAGGAGGCTACACCTTC; cdr3_aa: CASSEFGRGGGYTF
clone_size: -; j_call: TRBJ1-2; d_call: -; v_call: TRBV6-1; cdr3_length: 11; cdr3_nt: TGTGCCAGCAGTTCGACAGATGGCTACACCTTC; cdr3_aa: CASSSTDGYTF
clone_size: few; j_call: TRBJ2-1; d_call: TRBD2; v_call: TRBV7-8; cdr3_length: 16; cdr3_nt: TGTGCCAGCAGCTTAAGCCTAGCGGGAGGGAACAATGAGCAGTTCTTC; cdr3_aa: CASSLSLAGGNNEQFF
clone_size: -; j_call: TRBJ1-5; d_call: -; v_call: TRBV2; cdr3_length: 14; cdr3_nt: TGTGCCAGCAGTGACGTTTATAGCAATCAGCCCCAGCATTTT; cdr3_aa: CASSDVYSNQPQHF
clone_size: -; j_call: TRBJ1-1; d_call: -; v_call: TRBV6-5; cdr3_length: 13; cdr3_nt: TGTGCCAGCAAGTCGTGGGGGCTCGCTGAAGCTTTCTTT; cdr3_aa: CASKSWGLAEAFF
clone_size: -; j_call: TRBJ1-4; d_call: -; v_call: TRBV5-1; cdr3_length: 11; cdr3_nt: TGCGCCAGGAGAGGGGCGGAAAAACTGTTTTTT; cdr3_aa: CARRGAEKLFF
clone_size: once; j_call: TRBJ1-4; d_call: -; v_call: TRBV11-3; cdr3_length: 17; cdr3_nt: TGTGCCAGCAGCTTACGCCGGGACTTTAATTACAATGAAAAACTGTTTTTT; cdr3_aa: CASSLRRDFNYNEKLFF
clone_size: -; j_call: TRBJ2-2; d_call: TRBD1; v_call: TRBV5-6; cdr3_length: 15; cdr3_nt: TGTGCCAGCAGCTATGACAGGGGGCGAACCGGGGAGCTGTTTTTT; cdr3_aa: CASSYDRGRTGELFF
clone_size: few; j_call: TRBJ2-1; d_call: -; v_call: TRBV23-1; cdr3_length: 11; cdr3_nt: TGCGCCAGCAGTCTGGGAACTGAGCAGTTCTTC; cdr3_aa: CASSLGTEQFF
clone_size: -; j_call: TRBJ2-1; d_call: TRBD2; v_call: TRBV6-9; cdr3_length: 17; cdr3_nt: TGTGCCAGCAGGTCGGGGCTAGCGGGGGACCCGGGGAATGAGCAGTTCTTC; cdr3_aa: CASRSGLAGDPGNEQFF
clone_size: -; j_call: TRBJ1-1; d_call: TRBD1; v_call: TRBV10-3; cdr3_length: 17; cdr3_nt: TGTGCCATCAGTGATGGGACAGGGGTAGGCCTGGGCACTGAAGCTTTCTTT; cdr3_aa: CAISDGTGVGLGTEAFF